The clone carrying this T cell receptor (beta chain) has at least ten counts. Its antigen is still unknown. The definition of stable Graves' hyperthyroidism was no ophthalmopathy progression within 18 months. The study based diagnoses on clinical symptoms, serum thyroxine and TRAb, thyroid ultrasound and orbital computed tomography. Using around 10 ml of fresh peripheral blood, PBMCs were prepared. This record belongs to a study of T cells in Graves' hyperthyroidism and ophthalmopathy. Broader study findings: A 13 V-J model separated ophthalmopathy from stable hyperthyroidism.

Amplification yielded TCR beta CDR3 regions, with RNA transcripts as the source. The HTBI primer set served for first-round RT-PCR of the TCR CDR3. Each CDR3 protein is one row after TCRdb ran MiXCR on the multiplex PCR reads. This table has about 710,000 distinct CDR3 sequences, about 16% appearing once. V trimming: 4 bases; J trimming: 6 bases; junction bases outside the gene matches: 12. This CDR3 has 15 amino acids. Looked up from germline, CDR1 is LGHDT and CDR2 is YNNKEL (reference sequence). J is TRBJ2-7 and V is TRBV3-1; 7 positions agree with TRBD1. The sequencing input was blood. The receptor's source is a man aged 18-30 years with Graves' hyperthyroidism. The CDR3 region is CASSPTGFGFGEQYF. The CDR3, as DNA: TGTGCCAGCAGCCCGACAGGGTTTGGTTTCGGCGAGCAGTACTTC.